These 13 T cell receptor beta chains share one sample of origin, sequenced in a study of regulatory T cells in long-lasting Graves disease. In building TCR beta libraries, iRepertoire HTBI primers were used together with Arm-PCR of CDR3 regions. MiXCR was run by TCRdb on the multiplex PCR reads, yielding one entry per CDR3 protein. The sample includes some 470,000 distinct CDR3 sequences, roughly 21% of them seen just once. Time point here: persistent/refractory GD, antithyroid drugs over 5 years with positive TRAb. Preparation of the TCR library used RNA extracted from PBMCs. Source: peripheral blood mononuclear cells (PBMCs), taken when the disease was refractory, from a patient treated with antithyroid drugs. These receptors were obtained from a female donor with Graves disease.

CDR3: CASSLLTETGELFF. The CDR3 bases are TGTGCCAGCAGCTTGTTGACGGAAACCGGGGAGCTGTTTTTT. The chain uses TRBV5-4 and TRBJ2-2; D is unresolved. V dropped 1 base and J dropped 5 bases, with 9 bases sitting between them. Germline CDR1 SGHNT, CDR2 YYREEE (reference sequence). The CDR3 length is 14 residues.

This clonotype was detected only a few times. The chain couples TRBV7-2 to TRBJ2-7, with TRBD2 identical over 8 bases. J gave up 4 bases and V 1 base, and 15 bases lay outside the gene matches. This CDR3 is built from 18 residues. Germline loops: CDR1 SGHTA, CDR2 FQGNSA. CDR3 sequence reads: CASSLDGFWSGRRYEQYF. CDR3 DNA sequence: TGTGCCAGCAGCTTAGATGGCTTTTGGAGCGGGAGAAGGTACGAGCAGTACTTC.

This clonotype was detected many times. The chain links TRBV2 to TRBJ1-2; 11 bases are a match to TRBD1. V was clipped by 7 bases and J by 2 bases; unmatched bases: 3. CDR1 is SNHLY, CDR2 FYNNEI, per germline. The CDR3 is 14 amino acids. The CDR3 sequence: CASTGTGGNYGYTF. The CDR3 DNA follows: TGTGCCAGCACCGGGACAGGGGGGAACTATGGCTACACCTTC. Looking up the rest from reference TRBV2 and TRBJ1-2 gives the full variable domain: EPEVTQTPSHQVTQMGQEVILRCVPISNHLYFYWYRQILGQKVEFLVSFYNNEISEKSEIFDDQFSVERPDGSNFTLKIRSTKLEDSAMYFCASTGTGGNYGYTFGSGTRLTVV.

The DNA for the CDR3 is TGTGCCACCGGGTCAGGGGGCAACGCCGGGGAGCTGTTTTTT. It translates to CATGSGGNAGELFF. This chain uses TRBV24-1 with TRBJ2-2, with 8 bases matching TRBD1. Germline V gene lookup returns CDR1 KGHDR and CDR2 SFDVKD. Losses at the gene ends were 9 bases for V and 6 bases for J; bases not matched to a gene: 8. CDR3 length: 14 residues.

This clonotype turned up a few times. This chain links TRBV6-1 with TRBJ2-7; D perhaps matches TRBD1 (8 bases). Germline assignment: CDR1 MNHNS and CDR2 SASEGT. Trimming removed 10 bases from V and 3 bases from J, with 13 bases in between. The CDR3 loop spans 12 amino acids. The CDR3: CATTGGGYEQYF. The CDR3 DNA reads TGTGCCACCACAGGGGGGGGCTACGAGCAGTACTTC.

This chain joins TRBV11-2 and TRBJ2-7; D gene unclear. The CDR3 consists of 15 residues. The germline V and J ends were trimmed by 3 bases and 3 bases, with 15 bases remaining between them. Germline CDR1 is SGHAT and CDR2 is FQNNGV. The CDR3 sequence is CASSLKTPAGYEQYF. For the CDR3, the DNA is TGTGCCAGCAGCTTGAAGACCCCCGCAGGCTACGAGCAGTACTTC.

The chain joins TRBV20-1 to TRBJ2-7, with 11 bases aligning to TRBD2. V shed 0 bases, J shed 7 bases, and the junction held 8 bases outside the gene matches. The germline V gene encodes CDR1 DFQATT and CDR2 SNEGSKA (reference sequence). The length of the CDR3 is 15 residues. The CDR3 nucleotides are TGCAGTGCTAGAGATCGACTAGCGGGGAGTCCTGAGCAGTACTTC. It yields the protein CSARDRLAGSPEQYF.

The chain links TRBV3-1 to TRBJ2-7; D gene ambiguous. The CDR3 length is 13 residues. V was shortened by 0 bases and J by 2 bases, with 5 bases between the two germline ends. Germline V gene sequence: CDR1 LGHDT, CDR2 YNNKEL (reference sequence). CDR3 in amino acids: CASSQEAPYEQYF. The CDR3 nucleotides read TGTGCCAGCAGCCAAGAAGCTCCCTACGAGCAGTACTTC.

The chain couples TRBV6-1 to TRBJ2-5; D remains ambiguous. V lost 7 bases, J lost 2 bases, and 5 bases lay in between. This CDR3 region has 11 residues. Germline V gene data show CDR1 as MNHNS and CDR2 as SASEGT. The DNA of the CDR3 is TGTGCCAGCATGATACAAGAGACCCAGTACTTC. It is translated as CASMIQETQYF.

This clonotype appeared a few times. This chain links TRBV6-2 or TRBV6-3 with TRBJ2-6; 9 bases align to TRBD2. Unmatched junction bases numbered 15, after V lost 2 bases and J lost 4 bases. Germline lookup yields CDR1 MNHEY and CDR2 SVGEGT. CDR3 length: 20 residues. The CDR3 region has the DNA TGTGCCAGCAGTTACGTTTCGCGGGAGGGCCCTCTGGGGGGGGCCAACGTCCTGACTTTC. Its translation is CASSYVSREGPLGGANVLTF.

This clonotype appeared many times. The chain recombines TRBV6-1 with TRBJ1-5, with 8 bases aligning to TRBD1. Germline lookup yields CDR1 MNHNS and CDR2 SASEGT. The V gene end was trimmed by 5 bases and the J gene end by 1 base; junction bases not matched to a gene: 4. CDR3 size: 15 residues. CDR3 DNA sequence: TGTGCCAGCAGTCGAACAGGGGGGAGCAATCAGCCCCAGCATTTT. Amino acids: CASSRTGGSNQPQHF.

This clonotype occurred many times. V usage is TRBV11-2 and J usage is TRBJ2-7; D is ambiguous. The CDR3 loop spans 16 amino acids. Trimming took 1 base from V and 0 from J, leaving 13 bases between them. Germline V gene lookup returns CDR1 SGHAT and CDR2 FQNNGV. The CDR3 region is CASSLVFGQNSYEQYF. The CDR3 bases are TGTGCCAGCAGCTTAGTCTTCGGGCAGAACTCCTACGAGCAGTACTTC. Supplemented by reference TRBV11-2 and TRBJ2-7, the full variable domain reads EAGVAQSPRYKIIEKRQSVAFWCNPISGHATLYWYQQILGQGPKLLIQFQNNGVVDDSQLPKDRFSAERLKGVDSTLKIQPAKLEDSAVYLCASSLVFGQNSYEQYFGPGTRLTVT.

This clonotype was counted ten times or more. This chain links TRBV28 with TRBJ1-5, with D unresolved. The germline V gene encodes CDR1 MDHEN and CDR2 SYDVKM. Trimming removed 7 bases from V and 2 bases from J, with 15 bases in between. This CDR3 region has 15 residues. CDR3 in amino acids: CASNLGWKGNQPQHF. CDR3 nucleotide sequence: TGTGCCAGCAATCTGGGGTGGAAGGGCAATCAGCCCCAGCATTTT.